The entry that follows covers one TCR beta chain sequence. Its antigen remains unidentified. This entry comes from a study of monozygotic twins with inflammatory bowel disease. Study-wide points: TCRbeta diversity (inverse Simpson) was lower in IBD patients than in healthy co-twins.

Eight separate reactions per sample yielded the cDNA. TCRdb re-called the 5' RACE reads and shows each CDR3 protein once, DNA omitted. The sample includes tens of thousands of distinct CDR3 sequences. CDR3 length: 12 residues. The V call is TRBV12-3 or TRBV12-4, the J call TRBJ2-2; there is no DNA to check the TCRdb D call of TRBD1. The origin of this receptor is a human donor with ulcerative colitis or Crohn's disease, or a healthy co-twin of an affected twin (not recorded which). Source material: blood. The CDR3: CATTRATGELFF.